These T cell receptor beta chains were read from a single sample in a study of blood T cells in healthy people across ages. One entry per CDR3 protein, called by TCRdb with MiXCR from the 5' RACE reads. The data contain 550,000 to 600,000 distinct CDR3 sequences, 27% of them singletons. The sequenced material came from blood. The receptors shown here come from a woman in her 70s in good health. The CDR3 runs from the conserved cysteine through the conserved F or W. D genes are given only for firm matches. Some rows mark clone size as missing; the rest say once, few, many or name a class of expanded clone.

-	TRBV14	TRBJ2-2	-	TGTGCCAGCAGCCAATGGGGGCGATACACCGGGGAGCTGTTTTTT	CASSQWGRYTGELFF
TRBD1	TRBV28	TRBJ1-6	few	TGTGCCAGCAGTCTACCGGGACAGGTTTATTCACCCCTCCACTTT	CASSLPGQVYSPLHF
-	TRBV7-2	TRBJ1-1	few	TGTGCCAGCAGCCCCCGGGTTTTGGACACTGAAGCTTTCTTT	CASSPRVLDTEAFF
TRBD1	TRBV6-1	TRBJ2-7	few	TGTGCCAGCAGTTGGGACAGGGGGGGATCCTACGAGCAGTACTTC	CASSWDRGGSYEQYF
TRBD2	TRBV14	TRBJ2-5	-	TGTGCCAGCAGCCGGGAGGGGCAGGAAGAGACCCAGTACTTC	CASSREGQEETQYF
TRBD1	TRBV27	TRBJ2-5	-	TGTGCCAGCAGACTTCGACAGGGCCGCCAAGAGACCCAGTGCTTC	CASRLRQGRQETQCF
-	TRBV7-2	TRBJ2-2	few	TGTGCCAGCAGCTTAGGGCAGATAAACACCGGGGAGCTGTTTTTT	CASSLGQINTGELFF
-	TRBV7-2	TRBJ1-4	few	TGTGCCACCTCATTTAGCAGGGGTGAAAAACTGTTTTTT	CATSFSRGEKLFF
-	TRBV27	TRBJ2-7	few	TGTGCCAGCAGCCTTCAAGAATCCTACGAGCAGTACTTC	CASSLQESYEQYF
TRBD1	TRBV5-1	TRBJ1-5	many	TGCGCCAGCAGCCCGGGGACAGCCCATAGCAATCAGCCCCAGCATTTT	CASSPGTAHSNQPQHF
TRBD1	TRBV20-1	TRBJ1-2	-	TGCAGTGCTCCGACAGGGGGCTATGGCTACACCTTC	CSAPTGGYGYTF
TRBD2	TRBV20-1	TRBJ2-5	few	TGCAGTGCTATAAAAGCGGGGGTTCGAGAGACCCAGTACTTC	CSAIKAGVRETQYF
-	TRBV4-3	TRBJ2-7	few	TGCGCCAGCAGCCAAGATTATAGCCCGAGCTCCTACGAGCAGTACTTC	CASSQDYSPSSYEQYF
-	TRBV7-2	TRBJ1-2	-	TGTGCCAGCAGCCCCGACAGGCATTCTCGTGGCTACACCTTC	CASSPDRHSRGYTF
-	TRBV29-1	TRBJ1-1	-	TGCAGCGCCGGGACCCAGAACACTGAAGCTTTCTTT	CSAGTQNTEAFF
-	TRBV7-9	TRBJ2-6	-	TGTGCCAGCAGCTGGGGGGCGGGTGGGGCCAACGTCCTGACTTTC	CASSWGAGGANVLTF
-	TRBV7-9	TRBJ1-2	few	TGTGCCAGCAGCCTACCAACAGGACAGGGCTACACCTTC	CASSLPTGQGYTF
TRBD2	TRBV12-3/TRBV12-4	TRBJ2-3	few	TGTGCCAGCAGCCAACTGGCGGGGGGAACACCAGATACGCAGTATTTT	CASSQLAGGTPDTQYF